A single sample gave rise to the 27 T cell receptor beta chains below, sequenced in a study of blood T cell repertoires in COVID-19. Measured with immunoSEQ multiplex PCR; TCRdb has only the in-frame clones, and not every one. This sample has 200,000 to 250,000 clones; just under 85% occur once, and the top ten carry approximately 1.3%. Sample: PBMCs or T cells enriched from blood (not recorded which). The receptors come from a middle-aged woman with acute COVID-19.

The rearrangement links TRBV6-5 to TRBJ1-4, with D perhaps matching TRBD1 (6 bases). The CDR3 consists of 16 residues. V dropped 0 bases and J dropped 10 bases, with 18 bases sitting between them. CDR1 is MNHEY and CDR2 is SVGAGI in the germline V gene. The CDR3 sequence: CASSYSSGGQGRKLFF. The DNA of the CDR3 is TGTGCCAGCAGTTACTCGAGTGGCGGGCAGGGGAGAAAACTGTTTTTT.

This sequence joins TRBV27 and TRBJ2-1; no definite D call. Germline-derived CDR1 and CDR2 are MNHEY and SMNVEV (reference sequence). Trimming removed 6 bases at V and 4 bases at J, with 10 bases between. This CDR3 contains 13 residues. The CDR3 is CASSPDKYNEQFF. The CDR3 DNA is TGTGCCAGCAGCCCAGACAAATACAATGAGCAGTTCTTC.

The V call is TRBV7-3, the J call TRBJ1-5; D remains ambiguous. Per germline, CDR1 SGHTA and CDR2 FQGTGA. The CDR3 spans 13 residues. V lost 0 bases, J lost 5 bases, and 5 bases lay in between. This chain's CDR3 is CASSLTRDQPQHF. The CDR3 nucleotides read TGTGCCAGCAGCTTAACTAGAGATCAGCCCCAGCATTTT.

The CDR3 DNA sequence: TGTGCCAGCAGTTTAGGGACTAGTTATGAGCAGTTCTTC. It codes for CASSLGTSYEQFF. V gene TRBV27 combines with J gene TRBJ2-1; the match to TRBD2 covers 8 bases. V lost 2 bases and J lost 8; bases outside the gene matches: 2. CDR3 length: 13 amino acids. Germline assignment: CDR1 MNHEY and CDR2 SMNVEV (reference sequence).

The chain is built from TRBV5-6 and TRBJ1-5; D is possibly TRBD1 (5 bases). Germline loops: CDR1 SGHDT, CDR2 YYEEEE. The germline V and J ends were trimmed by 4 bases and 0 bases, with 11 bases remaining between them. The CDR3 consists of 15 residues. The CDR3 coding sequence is TGTGCCAGCAGCCAGCGGGGGAGTAGCAATCAGCCCCAGCATTTT. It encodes CASSQRGSSNQPQHF.

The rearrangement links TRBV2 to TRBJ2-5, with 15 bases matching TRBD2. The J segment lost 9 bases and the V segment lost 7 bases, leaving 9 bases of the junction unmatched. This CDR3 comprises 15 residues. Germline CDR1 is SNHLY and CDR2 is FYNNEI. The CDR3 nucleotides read TGTGCCAGCACTAGGACTAGCGGGGGGGCAGCGGCCCAGTACTTC. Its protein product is CASTRTSGGAAAQYF.

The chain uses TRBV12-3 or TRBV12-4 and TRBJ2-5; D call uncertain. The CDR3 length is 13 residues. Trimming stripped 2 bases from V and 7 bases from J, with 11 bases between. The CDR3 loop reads CASSLSASGTQYF. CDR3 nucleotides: TGTGCCAGCAGTTTATCGGCGTCAGGGACCCAGTACTTC.

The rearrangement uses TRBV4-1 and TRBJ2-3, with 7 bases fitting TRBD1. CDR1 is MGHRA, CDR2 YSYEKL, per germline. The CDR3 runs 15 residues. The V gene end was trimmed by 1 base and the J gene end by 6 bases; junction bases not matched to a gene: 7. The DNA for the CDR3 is TGCGCCAGCAGCCAAGCGACAGGGCCCCGTGATACGCAGTATTTT. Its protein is CASSQATGPRDTQYF.

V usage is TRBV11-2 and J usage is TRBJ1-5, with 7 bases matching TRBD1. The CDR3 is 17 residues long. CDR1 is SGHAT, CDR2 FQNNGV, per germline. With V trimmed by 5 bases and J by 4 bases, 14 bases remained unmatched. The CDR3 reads CASSPTESGTVNQPQHF. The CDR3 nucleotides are TGTGCCAGCAGCCCAACCGAAAGTGGGACAGTAAATCAGCCCCAGCATTTT.

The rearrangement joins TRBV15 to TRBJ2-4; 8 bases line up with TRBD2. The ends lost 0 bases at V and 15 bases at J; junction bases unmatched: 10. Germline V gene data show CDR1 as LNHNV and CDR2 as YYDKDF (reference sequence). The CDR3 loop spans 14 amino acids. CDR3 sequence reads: CATSRDKSGGPAYF. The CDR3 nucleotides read TGTGCCACCAGCAGAGATAAGAGCGGGGGCCCCGCGTACTTC.

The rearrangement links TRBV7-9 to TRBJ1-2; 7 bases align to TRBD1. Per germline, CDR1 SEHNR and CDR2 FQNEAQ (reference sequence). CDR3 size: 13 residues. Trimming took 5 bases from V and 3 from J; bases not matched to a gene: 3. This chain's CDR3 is CASSVGQDYGYTF. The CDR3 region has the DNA TGTGCCAGCAGCGTAGGACAGGACTATGGCTACACCTTC.

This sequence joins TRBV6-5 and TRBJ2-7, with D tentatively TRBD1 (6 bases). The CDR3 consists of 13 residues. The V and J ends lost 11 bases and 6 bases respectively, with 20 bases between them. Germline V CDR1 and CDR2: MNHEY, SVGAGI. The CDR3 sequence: CASLIQGRGEQYF. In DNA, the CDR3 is TGTGCCTCCCTCATACAGGGTAGGGGCGAGCAGTACTTC.

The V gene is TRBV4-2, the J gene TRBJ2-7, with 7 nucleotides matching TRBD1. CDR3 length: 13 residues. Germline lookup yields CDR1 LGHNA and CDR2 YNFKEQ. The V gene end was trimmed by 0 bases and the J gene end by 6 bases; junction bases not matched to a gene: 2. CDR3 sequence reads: CASSQDRGREQYF. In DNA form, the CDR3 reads TGTGCCAGCAGCCAAGATAGGGGGCGCGAGCAGTACTTC.

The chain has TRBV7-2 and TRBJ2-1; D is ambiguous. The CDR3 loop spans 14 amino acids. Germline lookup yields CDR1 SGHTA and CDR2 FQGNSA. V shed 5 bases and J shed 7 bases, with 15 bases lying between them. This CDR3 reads CASSLSLVENEQFF. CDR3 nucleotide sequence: TGTGCCAGCAGCCTCTCCCTCGTAGAAAATGAGCAGTTCTTC.

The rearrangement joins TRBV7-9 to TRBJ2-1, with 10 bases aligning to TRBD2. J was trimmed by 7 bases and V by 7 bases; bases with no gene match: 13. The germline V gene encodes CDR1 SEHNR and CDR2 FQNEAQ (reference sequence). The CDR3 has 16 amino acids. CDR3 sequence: CASNYHLAGAGNEQFF. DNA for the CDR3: TGTGCCAGCAACTACCACCTAGCGGGAGCAGGGAATGAGCAGTTCTTC.

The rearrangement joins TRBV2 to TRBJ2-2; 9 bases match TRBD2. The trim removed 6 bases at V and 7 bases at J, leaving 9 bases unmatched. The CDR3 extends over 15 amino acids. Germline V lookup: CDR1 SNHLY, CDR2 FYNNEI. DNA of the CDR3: TGTGCCAGCAGGCGGCGGGGGGGCCCTGGCGGGGAGCTGTTTTTT. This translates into CASRRRGGPGGELFF.

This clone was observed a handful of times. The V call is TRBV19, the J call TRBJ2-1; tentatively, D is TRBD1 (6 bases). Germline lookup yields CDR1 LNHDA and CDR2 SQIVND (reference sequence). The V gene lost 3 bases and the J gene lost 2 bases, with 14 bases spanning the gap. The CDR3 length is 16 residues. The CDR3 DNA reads TGTGCCAGTAGTATTGGCAGGGGATACCCCTACAATGAGCAGTTCTTC. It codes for CASSIGRGYPYNEQFF.

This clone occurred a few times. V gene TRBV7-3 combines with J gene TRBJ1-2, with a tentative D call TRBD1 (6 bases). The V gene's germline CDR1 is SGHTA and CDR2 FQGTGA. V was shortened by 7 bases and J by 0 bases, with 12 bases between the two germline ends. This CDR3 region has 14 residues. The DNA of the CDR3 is TGTGCCAGCATGGGGGCGGGTCCTAACTATGGCTACACCTTC. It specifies CASMGAGPNYGYTF.

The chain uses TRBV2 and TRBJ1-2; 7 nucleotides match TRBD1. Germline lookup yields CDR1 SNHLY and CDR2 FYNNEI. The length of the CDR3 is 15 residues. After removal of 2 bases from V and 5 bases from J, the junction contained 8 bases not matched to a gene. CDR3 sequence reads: CASSETRDSLYGYTF. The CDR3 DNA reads TGTGCCAGCAGTGAAACCCGGGACAGTCTTTATGGCTACACCTTC.

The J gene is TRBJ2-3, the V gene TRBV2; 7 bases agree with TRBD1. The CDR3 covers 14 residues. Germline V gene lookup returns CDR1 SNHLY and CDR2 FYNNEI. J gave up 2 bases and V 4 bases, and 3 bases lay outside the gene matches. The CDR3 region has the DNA TGTGCCAGCAGTGGGACAGGACTCACAGATACGCAGTATTTT. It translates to CASSGTGLTDTQYF.

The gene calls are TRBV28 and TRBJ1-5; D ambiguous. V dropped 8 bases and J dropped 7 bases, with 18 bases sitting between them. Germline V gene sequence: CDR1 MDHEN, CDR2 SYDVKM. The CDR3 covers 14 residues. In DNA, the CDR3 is TGTGCCAGCGTTAGGGAGCTGTCTATCCAGCCCCAGCATTTT. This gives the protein CASVRELSIQPQHF. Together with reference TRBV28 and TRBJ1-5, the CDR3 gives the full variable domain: DVKVTQSSRYLVKRTGEKVFLECVQDMDHENMFWYRQDPGLGLRLIYFSYDVKMKEKGDIPEGYSVSREKKERFSLILESASTNQTSMYLCASVRELSIQPQHFGDGTRLSIL.

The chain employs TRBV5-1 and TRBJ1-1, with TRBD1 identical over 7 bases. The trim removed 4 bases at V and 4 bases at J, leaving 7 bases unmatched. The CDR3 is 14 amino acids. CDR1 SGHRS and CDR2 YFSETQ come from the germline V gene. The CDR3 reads CASSPEDRPTEAFF. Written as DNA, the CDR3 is TGCGCCAGCAGCCCCGAGGACAGGCCCACTGAAGCTTTCTTT.

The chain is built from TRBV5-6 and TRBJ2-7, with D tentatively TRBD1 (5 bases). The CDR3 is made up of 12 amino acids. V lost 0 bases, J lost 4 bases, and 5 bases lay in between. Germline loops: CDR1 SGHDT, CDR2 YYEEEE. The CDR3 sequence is CASSLGQYEQYF. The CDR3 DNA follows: TGTGCCAGCAGCTTGGGACAGTACGAGCAGTACTTC.

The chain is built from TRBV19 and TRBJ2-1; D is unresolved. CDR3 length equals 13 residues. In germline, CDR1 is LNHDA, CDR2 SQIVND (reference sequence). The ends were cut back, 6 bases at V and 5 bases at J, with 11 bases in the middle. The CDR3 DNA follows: TGTGCCAGTAGGAAAGAGTCGGACAATGAGCAGTTCTTC. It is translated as CASRKESDNEQFF.

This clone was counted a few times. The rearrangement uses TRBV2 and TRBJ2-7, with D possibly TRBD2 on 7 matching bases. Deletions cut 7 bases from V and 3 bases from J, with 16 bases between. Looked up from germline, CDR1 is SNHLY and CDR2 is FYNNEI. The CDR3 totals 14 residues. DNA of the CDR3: TGTGCCAGCAAGGGGGGCTCTAGCGGCTACGAGCAGTACTTC. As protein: CASKGGSSGYEQYF.

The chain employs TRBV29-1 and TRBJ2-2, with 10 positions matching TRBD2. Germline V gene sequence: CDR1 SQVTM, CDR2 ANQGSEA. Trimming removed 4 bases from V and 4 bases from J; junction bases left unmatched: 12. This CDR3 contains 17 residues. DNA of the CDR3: TGCAGCGTTGGGGGGCTGAGCGGGAGGGTCCTCACCGGGGAGCTGTTTTTT. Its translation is CSVGGLSGRVLTGELFF.

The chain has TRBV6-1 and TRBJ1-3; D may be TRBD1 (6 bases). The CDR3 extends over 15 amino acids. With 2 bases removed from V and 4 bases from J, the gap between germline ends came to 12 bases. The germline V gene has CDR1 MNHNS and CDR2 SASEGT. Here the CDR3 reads CASSETGSRGNTIYF. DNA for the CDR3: TGTGCCAGCAGTGAAACAGGGTCAAGAGGAAACACCATATATTTT.